A single sample is the source of the 16 T cell receptor beta chains below, sequenced in a study of OX40 agonist ivuxolimab in advanced cancers. Here immunoSEQ multiplex PCR was the method, and the copy in TCRdb shows in-frame clones only, minus some. The data contain roughly 71,000 clones, approximately 88% of them singletons. Source: CD4+ or CD8+ T cells sorted from blood, taken in a trial of the OX40 agonist ivuxolimab. The receptors shown here come from an adult with an advanced solid tumor such as melanoma, head and neck, liver or kidney cancer.

This clone was seen a single time. The chain employs TRBV10-1 and TRBJ2-3; possible D gene TRBD1, 5 bases. The CDR3 consists of 15 residues. The germline V gene encodes CDR1 WNHNN and CDR2 SYGVQD (reference sequence). V lost 4 bases and J lost 3, with 14 bases in between. The CDR3 loop reads CASSAGQGRTDTQYF. Here the CDR3 DNA reads TGCGCCAGCAGTGCGGGCCAGGGTCGGACAGATACGCAGTATTTT.

The gene calls are TRBV15 and TRBJ1-3; no reliable D call. Germline-derived CDR1 and CDR2 are LNHNV and YYDKDF (reference sequence). The V end lost 4 bases, the J end lost 4 bases, and 11 bases lay between the germline ends. The CDR3 has 14 residues. The CDR3 sequence is CATSTLGSGNTIYF. As DNA, the CDR3 is TGTGCCACCAGCACCTTAGGGTCCGGAAACACCATATATTTT.

The V call is TRBV19, the J call TRBJ2-5; a possible D gene is TRBD2 (5 bases). Trimming left V 10 bases short and J 1 base short, with 19 bases between. Germline CDR1 LNHDA, CDR2 SQIVND (reference sequence). The CDR3 sequence is 15 residues long. This CDR3 reads CATAQQRGIQETQYF. The CDR3 coding sequence is TGTGCCACCGCCCAACAGCGAGGGATCCAAGAGACCCAGTACTTC.

The chain couples TRBV5-6 to TRBJ2-1, with D uncertain. V was trimmed by 2 bases and J by 4 bases, leaving 7 bases between them. Germline lookup yields CDR1 SGHDT and CDR2 YYEEEE. CDR3 length: 13 residues. In nucleotides, the CDR3 is TGTGCCAGCAGCTTTCGGCCGTACAATGAGCAGTTCTTC. This translates into CASSFRPYNEQFF.

The chain's CDR3 is CASSLDRAEGEKLFF. DNA for the CDR3: TGCGCCAGCAGCTTGGACAGGGCTGAAGGTGAAAAACTGTTTTTT. The chain couples TRBV5-1 to TRBJ1-4; D might be TRBD1 (6 bases). Per the germline V gene, CDR1 is SGHRS and CDR2 is YFSETQ. The CDR3 runs 15 residues. The V end was cut by 0 bases, the J end by 7 bases, with 13 bases between.

The chain employs TRBV27 and TRBJ2-5; TRBD2 aligns across 12 bases. Trimming removed 2 bases from V and 3 bases from J; junction bases left unmatched: 1. This CDR3 is 15 amino acids long. Germline CDR1 reads MNHEY; CDR2 reads SMNVEV (reference sequence). The CDR3 sequence is CASSLGLAGKETQYF. CDR3 bases: TGTGCCAGCAGTTTAGGACTAGCGGGGAAAGAGACCCAGTACTTC.

J is TRBJ1-2 and V is TRBV28, with 10 bases lining up with TRBD1. Germline CDR1 reads MDHEN; CDR2 reads SYDVKM. The CDR3 is 15 amino acids. The V segment lost 6 bases and the J segment 11 bases; nucleotides outside the gene matches: 15. CDR3 region: CASSSGQGGILGYTF. Written as DNA, the CDR3 is TGTGCCAGCAGCTCCGGACAGGGGGGGATCTTGGGATACACCTTC.

V usage is TRBV6-4 and J usage is TRBJ1-2; TRBD1 matches 8 bases. Per the germline V gene, CDR1 is MRHNA and CDR2 is SNTAGT. Trimming removed 0 bases from V and 6 bases from J; junction bases left unmatched: 3. The CDR3 consists of 14 residues. DNA of the CDR3: TGTGCCAGCAGTGACTCGATGACAGGGGATGGCTACACCTTC. Translated: CASSDSMTGDGYTF.

The chain carries TRBV6-6 and TRBJ1-1, with D tentatively TRBD1 (6 bases). Germline CDR1 MNHNY, CDR2 SVGAGI (reference sequence). V gave up 7 bases and J gave up 4 bases, with 19 bases separating them. CDR3 length equals 15 residues. CDR3 coding DNA: TGTGCCAGCACCTTACTCGAAAGGGGGGTCACTGAAGCTTTCTTT. This sequence encodes CASTLLERGVTEAFF.

V and J are TRBV6-1 and TRBJ2-7, with no clear D. V was cut by 6 bases and J by 6 bases, with 9 bases left in between. Germline CDR1 reads MNHNS; CDR2 reads SASEGT. This CDR3 has 11 residues. The CDR3 nucleotides read TGTGCCAGCAGGTTACAGCTCGAGCAGTACTTC. Encoded protein: CASRLQLEQYF.

The V call is TRBV29-1, the J call TRBJ2-7; the D gene could be TRBD1 or TRBD2 (5 bases each). V lost 6 bases and J 0 bases, leaving 15 bases between the germline ends. The CDR3 is made up of 14 amino acids. The germline gives CDR1 SQVTM, CDR2 ANQGSEA. The CDR3 sequence is CSVTGTASSYEQYF. CDR3 DNA sequence: TGCAGCGTAACCGGGACCGCCAGCTCCTACGAGCAGTACTTC.

A remark on this clone: The germline gene is not matched at one end of the junction; a read error may be the cause. The chain has TRBV11-3 and TRBJ2-2, with D unresolved. This CDR3 is 12 amino acids long. In germline, CDR1 is SGHNT, CDR2 YENEEA. Here the CDR3 reads CASSSNSGELFF. The CDR3 DNA reads TGTGCCAGCAGCTCCAACAGCGGGGAGCTGTTTTTT. The full variable domain, rest sourced from reference TRBV11-3 and TRBJ2-2, is EAGVVQSPRYKIIEKKQPVAFWCNPISGHNTLYWYLQNLGQGPELLIRYENEEAVDDSQLPKDRFSAERLKGVDSTLKIQPAELGDSAVYLCASSSNSGELFFGEGSRLTVL.

The chain joins TRBV5-1 to TRBJ2-1; TRBD2 agrees at 8 bases. CDR3 length equals 15 residues. Germline trimming cut 2 bases from V and 7 bases from J; bases unmatched to any gene: 8. CDR1 is SGHRS, CDR2 YFSETQ, per germline. This CDR3 reads CASSFLTGGLNEQFF. The DNA for the CDR3 is TGCGCCAGCAGCTTTTTGACGGGGGGGTTGAATGAGCAGTTCTTC.

The chain combines TRBV4-2 with TRBJ1-3, with D tentatively TRBD1 (5 bases). V lost 2 bases and J lost 0, with 17 bases in between. CDR3 length: 18 residues. The germline V gene has CDR1 LGHNA and CDR2 YNFKEQ. The CDR3 bases are TGTGCCAGCAGCCAAAGGTTTTTCGGGACTAACTCTGGAAACACCATATATTTT. It encodes CASSQRFFGTNSGNTIYF.

This rearrangement joins TRBV6-6 to TRBJ1-3; tentatively, D is TRBD1 (6 bases). The germline gives CDR1 MNHNY, CDR2 SVGAGI (reference sequence). Deletions cut 7 bases from V and 0 bases from J, with 10 bases between. This CDR3 is built from 14 residues. DNA of the CDR3: TGTGCCAGCAAGATAGGGGGCTCTGGAAACACCATATATTTT. This sequence encodes CASKIGGSGNTIYF.

The rearrangement links TRBV18 to TRBJ1-2, with D perhaps TRBD1 (6 bases). This CDR3 is 16 amino acids long. V lost 0 bases and J lost 0, with 11 bases in between. CDR1 KGHSH and CDR2 LQKENI come from the germline V gene. CDR3 sequence: CASSPPARDTNYGYTF. CDR3 sequence (DNA): TGTGCCAGCTCACCACCGGCGAGGGACACTAACTATGGCTACACCTTC.